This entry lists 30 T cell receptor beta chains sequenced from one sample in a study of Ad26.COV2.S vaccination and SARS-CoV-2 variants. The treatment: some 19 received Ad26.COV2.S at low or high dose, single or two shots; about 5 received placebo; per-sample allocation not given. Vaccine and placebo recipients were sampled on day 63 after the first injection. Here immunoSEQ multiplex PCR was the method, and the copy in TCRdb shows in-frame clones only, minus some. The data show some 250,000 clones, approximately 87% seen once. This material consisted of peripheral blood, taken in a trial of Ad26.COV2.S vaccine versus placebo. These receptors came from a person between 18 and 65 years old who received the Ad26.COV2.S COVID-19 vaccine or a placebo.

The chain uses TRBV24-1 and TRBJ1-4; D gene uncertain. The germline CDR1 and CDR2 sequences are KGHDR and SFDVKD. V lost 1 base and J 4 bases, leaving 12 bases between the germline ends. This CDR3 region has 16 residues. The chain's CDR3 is CATSDLPDGLNEKLFF. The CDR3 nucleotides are TGTGCCACCAGTGATTTACCGGACGGACTTAATGAAAAACTGTTTTTT.

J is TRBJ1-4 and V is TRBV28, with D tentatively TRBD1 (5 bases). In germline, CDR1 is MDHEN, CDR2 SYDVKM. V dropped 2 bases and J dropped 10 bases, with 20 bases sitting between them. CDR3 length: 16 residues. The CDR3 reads CASSLPGTIEGGKLFF. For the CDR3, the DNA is TGTGCCAGCAGTTTACCCGGGACGATTGAGGGAGGAAAACTGTTTTTT.

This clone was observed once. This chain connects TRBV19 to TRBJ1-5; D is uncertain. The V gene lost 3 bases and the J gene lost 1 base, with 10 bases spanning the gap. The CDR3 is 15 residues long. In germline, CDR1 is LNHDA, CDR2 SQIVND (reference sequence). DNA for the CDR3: TGTGCCAGTAGTATTAGGGCATCGAGCAATCAGCCCCAGCATTTT. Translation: CASSIRASSNQPQHF.

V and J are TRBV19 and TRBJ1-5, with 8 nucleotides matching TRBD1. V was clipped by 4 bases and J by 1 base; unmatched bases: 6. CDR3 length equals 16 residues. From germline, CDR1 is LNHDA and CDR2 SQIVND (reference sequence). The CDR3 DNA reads TGTGCCAGTAGTACCCTGGACAGGGCGAGCAATCAGCCCCAGCATTTT. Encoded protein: CASSTLDRASNQPQHF.

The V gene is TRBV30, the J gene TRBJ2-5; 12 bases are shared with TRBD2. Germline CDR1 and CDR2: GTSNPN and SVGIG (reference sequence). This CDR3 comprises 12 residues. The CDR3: CGLAGGGETQYF. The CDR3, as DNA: TGTGGCCTAGCGGGAGGGGGGGAGACCCAGTACTTC. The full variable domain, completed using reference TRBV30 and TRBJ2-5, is SQTIHQWPATLVQPVGSPLSLECTVEGTSNPNLYWYRQAAGRGLQLLFYSVGIGQISSEVPQNLSASRPQDRQFILSSKKLLLSDSGFYLCGLAGGGETQYFGPGTRLLVL.

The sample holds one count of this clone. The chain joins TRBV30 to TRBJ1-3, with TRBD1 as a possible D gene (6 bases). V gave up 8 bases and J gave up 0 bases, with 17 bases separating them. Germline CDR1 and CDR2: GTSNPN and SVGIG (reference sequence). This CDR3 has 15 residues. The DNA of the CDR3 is TGTGCCGGGGGGCAGGCCGCCAACTCTGGAAACACCATATATTTT. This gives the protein CAGGQAANSGNTIYF. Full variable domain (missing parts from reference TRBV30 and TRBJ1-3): SQTIHQWPATLVQPVGSPLSLECTVEGTSNPNLYWYRQAAGRGLQLLFYSVGIGQISSEVPQNLSASRPQDRQFILSSKKLLLSDSGFYLCAGGQAANSGNTIYFGEGSWLTVV.

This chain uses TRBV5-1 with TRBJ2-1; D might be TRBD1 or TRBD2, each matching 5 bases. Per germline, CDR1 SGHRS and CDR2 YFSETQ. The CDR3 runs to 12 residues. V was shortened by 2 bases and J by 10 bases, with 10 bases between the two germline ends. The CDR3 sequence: CASSFEGREQFF. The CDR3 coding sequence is TGCGCCAGCAGCTTCGAGGGGCGGGAGCAGTTCTTC.

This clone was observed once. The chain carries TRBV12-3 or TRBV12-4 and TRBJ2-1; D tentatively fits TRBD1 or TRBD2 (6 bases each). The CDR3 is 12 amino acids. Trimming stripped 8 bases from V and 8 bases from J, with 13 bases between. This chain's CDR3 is CASRGPTDEQFF. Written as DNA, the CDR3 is TGTGCCAGCCGGGGGCCAACGGATGAGCAGTTCTTC.

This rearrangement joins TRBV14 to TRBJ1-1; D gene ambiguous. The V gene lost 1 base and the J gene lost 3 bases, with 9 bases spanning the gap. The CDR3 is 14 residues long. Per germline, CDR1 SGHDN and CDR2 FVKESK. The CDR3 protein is CASSQAAGYTEAFF. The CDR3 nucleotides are TGTGCCAGCAGCCAAGCAGCAGGTTACACTGAAGCTTTCTTT.

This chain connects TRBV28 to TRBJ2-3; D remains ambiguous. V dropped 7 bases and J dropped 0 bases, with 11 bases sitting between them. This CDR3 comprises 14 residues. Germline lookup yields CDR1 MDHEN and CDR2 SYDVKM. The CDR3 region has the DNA TGTGCCAGCAAGGGCGGCGCTAGCACAGATACGCAGTATTTT. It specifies CASKGGASTDTQYF.

The CDR3 here is CASSQGAPYEQYF. CDR3 in DNA: TGTGCCAGCAGTCAGGGGGCTCCCTACGAGCAGTACTTC. V is TRBV27 and J is TRBJ2-7; TRBD1 aligns across 8 bases. CDR3 length equals 13 residues. After removal of 5 bases from V and 2 bases from J, the junction contained 2 bases not matched to a gene. Germline CDR1 reads MNHEY; CDR2 reads SMNVEV (reference sequence).

The CDR3 loop is CASSQDGTGKSPLHF. In nucleotides, the CDR3 is TGCGCCAGCAGCCAGGACGGGACAGGGAAATCACCCCTCCACTTT. The chain recombines TRBV4-3 with TRBJ1-6, with 9 bases matching TRBD1. Germline V gene sequence: CDR1 LGHNA, CDR2 YSLEER. Trimming removed 3 bases from V and 10 bases from J; junction bases left unmatched: 7. The CDR3 loop spans 15 amino acids.

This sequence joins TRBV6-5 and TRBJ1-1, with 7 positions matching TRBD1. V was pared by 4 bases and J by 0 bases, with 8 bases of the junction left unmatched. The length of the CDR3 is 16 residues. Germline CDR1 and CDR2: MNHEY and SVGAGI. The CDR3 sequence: CASSFLPGQMNTEAFF. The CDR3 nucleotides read TGTGCCAGCAGTTTCCTTCCGGGACAGATGAACACTGAAGCTTTCTTT.

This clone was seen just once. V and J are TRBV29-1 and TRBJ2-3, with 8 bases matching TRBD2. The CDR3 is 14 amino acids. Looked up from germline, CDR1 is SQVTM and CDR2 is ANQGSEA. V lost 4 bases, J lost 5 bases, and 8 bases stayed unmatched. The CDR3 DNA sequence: TGCAGCGTTGGCCGGGAGGGCCGGGGAGATACGCAGTATTTT. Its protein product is CSVGREGRGDTQYF.

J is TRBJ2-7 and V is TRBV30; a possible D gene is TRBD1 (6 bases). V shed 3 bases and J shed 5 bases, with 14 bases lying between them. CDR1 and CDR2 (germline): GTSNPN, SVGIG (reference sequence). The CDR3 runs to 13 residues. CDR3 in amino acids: CAWSAGDIDEQYF. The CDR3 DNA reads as TGTGCCTGGAGCGCAGGGGACATAGACGAGCAGTACTTC.

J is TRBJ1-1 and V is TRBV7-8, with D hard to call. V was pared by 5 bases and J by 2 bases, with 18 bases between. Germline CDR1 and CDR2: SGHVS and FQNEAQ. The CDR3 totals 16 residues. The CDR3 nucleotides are TGTGCCAGCAGCCCTGGTGGCGGACCTGTCAACACTGAAGCTTTCTTT. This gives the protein CASSPGGGPVNTEAFF.

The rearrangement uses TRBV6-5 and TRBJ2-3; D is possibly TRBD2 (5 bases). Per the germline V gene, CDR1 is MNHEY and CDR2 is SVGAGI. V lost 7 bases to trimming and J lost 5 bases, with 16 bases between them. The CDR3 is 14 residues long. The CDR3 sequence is CASKSGRARDTQYF. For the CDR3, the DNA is TGTGCCAGCAAGAGCGGAAGGGCCAGAGATACGCAGTATTTT.

The CDR3 nucleotides read TGTGCCAGCAGCTTAGAGGGTAGGGGCAATCAGCCCCAGCATTTT. Its protein product is CASSLEGRGNQPQHF. The V call is TRBV7-9, the J call TRBJ1-5; D is ambiguous. Germline CDR1 SEHNR, CDR2 FQNEAQ (reference sequence). V lost 1 base and J 2 bases, leaving 9 bases between the germline ends. This CDR3 contains 15 residues.

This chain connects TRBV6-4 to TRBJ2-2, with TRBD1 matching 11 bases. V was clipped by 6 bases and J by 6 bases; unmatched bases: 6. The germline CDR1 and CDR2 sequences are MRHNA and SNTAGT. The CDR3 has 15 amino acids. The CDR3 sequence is CASRADRGLSGELFF. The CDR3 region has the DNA TGTGCCAGCAGGGCGGACAGGGGGCTATCCGGGGAGCTGTTTTTT.

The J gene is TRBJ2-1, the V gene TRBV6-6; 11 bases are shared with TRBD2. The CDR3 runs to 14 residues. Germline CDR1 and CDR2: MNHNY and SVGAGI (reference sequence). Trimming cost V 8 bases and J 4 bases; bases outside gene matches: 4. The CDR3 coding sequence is TGTGCCAGCGTAGCGGGAGGGCCTTACAATGAGCAGTTCTTC. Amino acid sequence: CASVAGGPYNEQFF.

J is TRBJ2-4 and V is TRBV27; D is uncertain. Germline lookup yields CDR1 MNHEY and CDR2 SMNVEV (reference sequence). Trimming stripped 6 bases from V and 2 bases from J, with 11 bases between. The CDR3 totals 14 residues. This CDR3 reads CASSLRASKNIQYF. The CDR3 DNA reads TGTGCCAGCAGCCTGAGAGCGTCCAAAAACATTCAGTACTTC.

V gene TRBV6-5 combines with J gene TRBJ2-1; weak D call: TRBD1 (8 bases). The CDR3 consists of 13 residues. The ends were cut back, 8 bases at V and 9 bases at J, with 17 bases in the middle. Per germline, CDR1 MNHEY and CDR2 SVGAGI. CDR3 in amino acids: CASGRQGRGEQFF. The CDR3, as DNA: TGTGCCAGCGGAAGACAGGGGAGGGGTGAGCAGTTCTTC.

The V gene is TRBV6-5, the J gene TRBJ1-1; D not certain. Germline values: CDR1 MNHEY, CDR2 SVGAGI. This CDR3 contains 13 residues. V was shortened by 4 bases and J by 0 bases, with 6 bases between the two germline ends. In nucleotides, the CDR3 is TGTGCCAGCAGTTGGGAGATGAACACTGAAGCTTTCTTT. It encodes CASSWEMNTEAFF.

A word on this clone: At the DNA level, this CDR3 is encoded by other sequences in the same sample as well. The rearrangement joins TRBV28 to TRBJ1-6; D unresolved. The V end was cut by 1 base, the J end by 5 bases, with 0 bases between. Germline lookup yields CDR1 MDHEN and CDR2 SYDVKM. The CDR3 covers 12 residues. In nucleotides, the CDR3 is TGTGCCAGCAGTTTATATAATTCACCCCTCCACTTT. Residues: CASSLYNSPLHF.

CDR3 amino acids: CASSGGFTGELFF. As DNA, the CDR3 is TGTGCCAGCAGCGGGGGGTTCACCGGGGAGCTGTTTTTT. This chain links TRBV11-2 with TRBJ2-2; D may be TRBD2 (6 bases). CDR1 is SGHAT and CDR2 is FQNNGV in the germline V gene. This CDR3 spans 13 amino acids. The germline V and J ends were trimmed by 5 bases and 4 bases, with 8 bases remaining between them.

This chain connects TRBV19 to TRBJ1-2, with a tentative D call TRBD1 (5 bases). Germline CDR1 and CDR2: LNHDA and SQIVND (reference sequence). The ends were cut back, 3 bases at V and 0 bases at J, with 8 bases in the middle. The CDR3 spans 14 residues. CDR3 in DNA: TGTGCCAGTAGTATTGGGACGACTAACTATGGCTACACCTTC. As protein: CASSIGTTNYGYTF.

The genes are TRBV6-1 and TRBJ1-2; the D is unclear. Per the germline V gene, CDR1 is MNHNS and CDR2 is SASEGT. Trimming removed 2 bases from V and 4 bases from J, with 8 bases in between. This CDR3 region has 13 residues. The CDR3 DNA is TGTGCCAGCAGTGAACCAGCCCGCTATGGCTACACCTTC. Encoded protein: CASSEPARYGYTF.

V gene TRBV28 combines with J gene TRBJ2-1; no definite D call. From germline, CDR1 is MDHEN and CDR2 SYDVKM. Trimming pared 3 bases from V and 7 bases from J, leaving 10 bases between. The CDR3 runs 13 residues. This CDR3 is CASSFRRRNEQFF. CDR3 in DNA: TGTGCCAGCAGTTTCCGTCGTCGGAATGAGCAGTTCTTC.

CDR3 protein: CASSLGQARNEQFF. The CDR3 DNA reads TGTGCCAGCAGCCTCGGACAGGCTCGGAATGAGCAGTTCTTC. The chain couples TRBV7-2 to TRBJ2-1; TRBD1 aligns across 7 bases. The CDR3 covers 14 residues. V was clipped by 5 bases and J by 7 bases; unmatched bases: 8. The germline V gene has CDR1 SGHTA and CDR2 FQGNSA. The complete variable domain, with remaining parts taken from reference TRBV7-2 and TRBJ2-1, reads GAGVSQSPSNKVTEKGKDVELRCDPISGHTALYWYRQSLGQGLEFLIYFQGNSAPDKSGLPSDRFSAERTGGSVSTLTIQRTQQEDSAVYLCASSLGQARNEQFFGPGTRLTVL.

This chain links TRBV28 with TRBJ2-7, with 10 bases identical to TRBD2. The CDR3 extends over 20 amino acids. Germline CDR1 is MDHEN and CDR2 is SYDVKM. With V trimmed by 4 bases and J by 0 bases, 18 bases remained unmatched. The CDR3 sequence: CASSSSTASSGGPSSYEQYF. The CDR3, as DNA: TGTGCCAGCAGTTCTTCCACGGCGTCTAGCGGGGGCCCCAGCTCCTACGAGCAGTACTTC.